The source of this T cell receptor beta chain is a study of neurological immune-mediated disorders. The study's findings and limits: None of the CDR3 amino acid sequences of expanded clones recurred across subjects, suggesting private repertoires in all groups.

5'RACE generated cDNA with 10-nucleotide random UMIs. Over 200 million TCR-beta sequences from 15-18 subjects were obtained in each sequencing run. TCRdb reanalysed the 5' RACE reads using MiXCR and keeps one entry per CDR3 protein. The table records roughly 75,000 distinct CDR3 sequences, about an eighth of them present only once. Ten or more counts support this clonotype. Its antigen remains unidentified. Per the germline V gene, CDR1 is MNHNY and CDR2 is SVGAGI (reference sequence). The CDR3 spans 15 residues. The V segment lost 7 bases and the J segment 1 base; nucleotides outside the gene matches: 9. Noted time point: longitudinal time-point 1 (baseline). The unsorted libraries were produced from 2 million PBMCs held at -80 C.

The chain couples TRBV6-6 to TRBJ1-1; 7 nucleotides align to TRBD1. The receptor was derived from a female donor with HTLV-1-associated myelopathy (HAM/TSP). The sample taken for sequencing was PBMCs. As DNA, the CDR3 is TGTGCCAGCATCATACAGGGGCGGGAGAACACTGAAGCTTTCTTT. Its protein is CASIIQGRENTEAFF.